This paragraph reports one T cell receptor beta chain. TCRdb's table, derived via immunoSEQ multiplex PCR, lists solely in-frame clones and lacks some. This sample has more than 2 million clones, with around 95% found just once. The split of CD4+ cells yielded CD45RA+ naive and CD45RA-negative memory subsets. The data are from a study of shared clonotypes between healthy human individuals. The TCR sequence derives from a man between 18 and 35 years old in good health. Sequenced material: naive CD4+ T cells sorted from blood. Subset described: CD45RA+ positively selected.

As DNA, the CDR3 is TGTGCCTGGAGTGTATGGCAAATCCGGACTAGCGGGAGGAGAGAGACCCAGTACTTC. It yields the protein CAWSVWQIRTSGRRETQYF. The genes are TRBV30 and TRBJ2-5, with TRBD2 matching over 14 bases. The germline gives CDR1 GTSNPN, CDR2 SVGIG (reference sequence). This CDR3 is built from 19 residues. The J segment lost 4 bases and the V segment lost 0 bases, leaving 13 bases of the junction unmatched.